Detailed here is one T cell receptor (beta chain). The antigen is undetermined. Coculturing of the mixed lymphocyte reaction cells was performed at 37°C for under seven days. Sequencing used immunoSEQ multiplex PCR; TCRdb keeps in-frame clones, though not all of them. Found here are under 9,000 clones, 35% to 40% of them singletons; the top ten hold more than 5%. This sample stems from a study of siplizumab effects on memory and regulatory T cells. V lost 3 bases and J lost 3; bases outside the gene matches: 6. The CDR3 sequence is 15 residues long. In germline, CDR1 is LNHDA, CDR2 SQIVND (reference sequence).

Sequencing input: CFSE-low (dividing) CD8+ T cells sorted from an allogeneic mixed lymphocyte reaction. The source is a human donor in good health; the cells came from an allogeneic mixed lymphocyte reaction. The chain recombines TRBV19 with TRBJ2-5, with 8 bases aligning to TRBD1. The CDR3 here is CASSMRTGWEETQYF. The CDR3 DNA reads as TGTGCCAGTAGTATGAGGACAGGGTGGGAAGAGACCCAGTACTTC.